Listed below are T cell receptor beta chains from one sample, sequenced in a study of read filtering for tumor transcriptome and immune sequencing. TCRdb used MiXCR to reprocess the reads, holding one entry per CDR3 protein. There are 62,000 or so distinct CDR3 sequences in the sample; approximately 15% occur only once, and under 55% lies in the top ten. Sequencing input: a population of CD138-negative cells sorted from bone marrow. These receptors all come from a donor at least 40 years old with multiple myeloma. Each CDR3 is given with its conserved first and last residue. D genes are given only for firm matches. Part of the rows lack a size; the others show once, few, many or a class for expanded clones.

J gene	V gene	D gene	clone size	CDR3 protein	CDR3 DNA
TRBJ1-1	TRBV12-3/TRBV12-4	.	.	CASSFPPSGAVNTEAFF	TGTGCCAGCAGTTTCCCCCCGTCCGGGGCGGTGAACACTGAAGCTTTCTTT
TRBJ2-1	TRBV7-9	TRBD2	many	CASSLTKRRTSGEYNEQFF	TGTGCCAGCAGCTTAACTAAACGACGGACTAGCGGGGAATACAATGAGCAGTTCTTC
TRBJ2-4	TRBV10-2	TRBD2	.	CASTTSGAKNIQYF	TGCGCCAGCACAACTAGCGGGGCCAAAAACATTCAGTACTTC
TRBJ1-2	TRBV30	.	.	CAWSVDTVPNYGYTF	TGTGCCTGGAGTGTAGATACGGTCCCTAACTATGGCTACACCTTC
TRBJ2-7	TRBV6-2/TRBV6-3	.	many	CASSYRGTAYEQYF	TGTGCCAGCAGTTACCGCGGGACAGCCTACGAGCAGTACTTC
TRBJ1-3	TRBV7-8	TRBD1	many	CASSLNRQGAGNTIYF	TGTGCCAGCAGCTTAAACCGACAGGGGGCTGGAAACACCATATATTTT
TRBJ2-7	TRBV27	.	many	CASSLRGPTYEQYF	TGTGCCAGCAGCCTTCGAGGGCCCACCTACGAGCAGTACTTC
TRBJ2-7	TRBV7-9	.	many	CAIGYEQYF	TGTGCCATCGGGTACGAGCAGTACTTC
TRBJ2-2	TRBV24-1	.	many	CATSDPGQTNTGELFF	TGTGCCACCAGTGACCCCGGACAGACGAACACCGGGGAGCTGTTTTTT
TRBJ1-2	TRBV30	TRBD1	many	CAWSVRLGGDYGYTF	TGTGCCTGGAGTGTACGTTTAGGGGGCGACTATGGCTACACCTTC
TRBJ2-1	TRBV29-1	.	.	CSVEGLAESYNEQFF	TGCAGCGTTGAAGGCCTAGCTGAGTCCTACAATGAGCAGTTCTTC
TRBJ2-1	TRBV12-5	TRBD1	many	CASGQGGTGGRSYNEQFF	TGTGCTAGTGGCCAGGGGGGAACAGGGGGCCGGTCCTACAATGAGCAGTTCTTC
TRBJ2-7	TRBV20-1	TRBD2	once	CSARRGGLAGVEQYF	TGCAGTGCTAGAAGGGGGGGACTAGCGGGAGTAGAGCAGTACTTC
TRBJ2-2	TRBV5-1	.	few	CASSPPLASSGELFF	TGCGCCAGCAGCCCCCCTCTAGCGTCGTCCGGGGAGCTGTTTTTT
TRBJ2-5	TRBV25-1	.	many	CASSWGKGETQYF	TGTGCCAGCAGTTGGGGGAAGGGTGAGACCCAGTACTTC
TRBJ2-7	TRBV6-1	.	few	CASTDSNEQYF	TGTGCCAGCACGGACAGTAACGAGCAGTACTTC
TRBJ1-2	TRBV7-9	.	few	CASSFQGRTEQNGYTF	TGTGCCAGCAGCTTCCAGGGGCGGACAGAACAAAATGGCTACACCTTC
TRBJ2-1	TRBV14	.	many	CASSQVDFFVAAGHEQFF	TGTGCCAGCAGCCAAGTCGACTTCTTCGTGGCCGCCGGCCATGAGCAGTTCTTC
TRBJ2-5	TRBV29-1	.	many	CSVVPPQTYQETQYF	TGCAGCGTTGTTCCCCCACAGACGTACCAAGAGACCCAGTACTTC
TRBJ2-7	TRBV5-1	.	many	CASSLTGRGEQYF	TGCGCCAGCAGCTTAACAGGGCGGGGTGAGCAGTACTTC
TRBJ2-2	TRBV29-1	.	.	CSAKGQLANTGELFF	TGCAGCGCAAAAGGACAGTTGGCGAACACCGGGGAGCTGTTTTTT
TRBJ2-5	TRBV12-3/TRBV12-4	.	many	CASSLARVGRYFEETQYF	TGTGCCAGCAGTTTAGCTAGAGTGGGGAGATACTTCGAAGAGACCCAGTACTTC
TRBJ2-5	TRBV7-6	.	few	CASSLAQPVETQYF	TGTGCCAGCAGCTTAGCGCAACCCGTGGAGACCCAGTACTTC
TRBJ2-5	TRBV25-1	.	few	CASGWAVQETQYF	TGTGCCAGCGGTTGGGCCGTCCAAGAGACCCAGTACTTC
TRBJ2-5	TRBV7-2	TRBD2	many	CASSLTSGERETQYF	TGTGCCAGCAGCCTGACTAGCGGGGAGAGGGAGACCCAGTACTTC
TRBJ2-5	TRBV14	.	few	CASSQGVREDETQYF	TGTGCCAGCAGCCAAGGTGTTAGAGAGGACGAGACCCAGTACTTC
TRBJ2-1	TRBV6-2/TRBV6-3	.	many	CASSYSSNEQFF	TGTGCCAGCAGTTACTCGAGCAATGAGCAGTTCTTC
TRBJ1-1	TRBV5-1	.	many	CASSGGKAEAFF	TGCGCCAGCAGCGGGGGAAAGGCGGAGGCTTTCTTT
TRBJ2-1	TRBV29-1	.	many	CSVVGLRETWRNEQFF	TGCAGCGTTGTGGGACTTCGGGAGACATGGCGGAATGAGCAGTTCTTC
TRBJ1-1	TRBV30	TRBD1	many	CAWSVWRQGNTEAFF	TGTGCCTGGAGTGTATGGAGACAGGGAAACACTGAAGCTTTCTTT
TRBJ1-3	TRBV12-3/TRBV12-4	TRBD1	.	CASSNARDSQGAGNTIYF	TGTGCCAGCAGCAACGCCCGGGACAGCCAAGGTGCTGGAAACACCATATATTTT
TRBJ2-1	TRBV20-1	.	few	CSARDPNNEQFF	TGCAGTGCTAGAGATCCAAACAATGAGCAGTTCTTC
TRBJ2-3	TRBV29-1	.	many	CSVEGTGHAEGSPDTQYF	TGCAGCGTTGAGGGGACGGGACACGCAGAGGGCTCACCAGATACGCAGTATTTT
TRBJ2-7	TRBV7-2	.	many	CASSSTWDFPYEQYF	TGTGCCAGCAGCTCTACGTGGGACTTCCCCTACGAGCAGTACTTC
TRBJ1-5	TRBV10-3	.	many	CAISDRNQPQHF	TGTGCCATCAGCGACAGGAATCAGCCCCAGCATTTT
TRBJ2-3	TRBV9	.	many	CASSDPQGHGGGGDTQYF	TGTGCCAGCAGCGACCCGCAAGGACACGGGGGCGGGGGAGATACGCAGTATTTT
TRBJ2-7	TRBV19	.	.	CASSPVWAVEQYF	TGTGCCAGTAGTCCCGTGTGGGCAGTCGAGCAGTACTTC
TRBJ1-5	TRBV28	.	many	CASSPALGNQPQHF	TGTGCCAGCAGTCCGGCCCTGGGCAATCAGCCCCAGCATTTT
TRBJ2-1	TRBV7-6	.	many	CASSFSNTEQFF	TGTGCCAGCAGCTTTTCCAACACGGAGCAGTTCTTC
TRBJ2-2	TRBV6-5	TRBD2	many	CASRTGSGGNTGELFF	TGTGCCAGCAGGACCGGGAGCGGGGGGAACACCGGGGAGCTGTTTTTT
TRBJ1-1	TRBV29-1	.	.	CSVGSGISTEAFF	TGCAGCGTTGGATCCGGGATTTCCACTGAAGCTTTCTTT